Each of the 25 T cell receptor beta chains below was sequenced from the same sample in a study of T cells in Graves' hyperthyroidism and ophthalmopathy. Amplified TCR beta CDR3 regions derived from RNA transcripts. HTBI primers were employed in a first-round RT-PCR of the TCR CDR3. MiXCR, run by TCRdb on the multiplex PCR reads, gives a single entry per CDR3 protein. The sample records approximately 490,000 distinct CDR3 sequences, approximately 23% being singletons. Sequencing was done on a sample of blood. The receptors shown here come from a woman aged 70-85 years with Graves' ophthalmopathy.

The V call is TRBV4-1, the J call TRBJ2-7, with 8 bases matching TRBD2. CDR3 length: 15 amino acids. Germline V CDR1 and CDR2: MGHRA, YSYEKL. V lost 0 bases to trimming and J lost 7 bases; unmatched junction nucleotides: 8. The CDR3 loop reads CASSQDPGGPKEQYF. As DNA, the CDR3 is TGCGCCAGCAGCCAAGATCCGGGAGGGCCTAAAGAGCAGTACTTC.

A few counts support this clonotype. This chain uses TRBV7-2 with TRBJ2-7; D not resolved. This CDR3 is 14 amino acids long. The germline V and J ends were trimmed by 5 bases and 2 bases, with 13 bases remaining between them. Per germline, CDR1 SGHTA and CDR2 FQGNSA. The DNA for the CDR3 is TGTGCCAGCAGCCTCGGGTTTCTACCCTACGAGCAGTACTTC. This sequence encodes CASSLGFLPYEQYF.

The CDR3 reads CSASQDRGVYNSPLHF. The CDR3 DNA sequence: TGCAGTGCTAGTCAGGACAGGGGAGTCTATAATTCACCCCTCCACTTT. V and J are TRBV20-1 and TRBJ1-6, with 9 bases matching TRBD1. V lost 3 bases, J lost 3 bases, and 6 bases stayed unmatched. CDR3 size: 16 residues. Germline V gives CDR1 DFQATT, CDR2 SNEGSKA (reference sequence).

This clonotype was seen ten or more times. The rearrangement links TRBV24-1 to TRBJ2-3; no clear D. Deletions cut 10 bases from V and 3 bases from J, with 13 bases between. The germline gives CDR1 KGHDR, CDR2 SFDVKD. This CDR3 is 13 amino acids long. The CDR3 DNA follows: TGTGCCACAGGCGAGACTGCGACAGATACGCAGTATTTT. Translating it yields CATGETATDTQYF.

The table lists this clonotype with a few counts. Here the CDR3 reads CASSPIQGVSKNIQYF. In DNA, the CDR3 is TGTGCCAGCAGCCCTATACAGGGAGTGAGCAAAAACATTCAGTACTTC. The J gene is TRBJ2-4, the V gene TRBV7-9, with D possibly TRBD1 on 6 matching bases. The V gene lost 5 bases and the J gene lost 3 bases, with 17 bases spanning the gap. The CDR3 is 16 residues long. The germline V gene encodes CDR1 SEHNR and CDR2 FQNEAQ (reference sequence).

This chain's CDR3 is CASSPRGGISYNEQFF. In DNA form, the CDR3 reads TGTGCCAGCAGCCCCCGAGGCGGGATTTCCTACAATGAGCAGTTCTTC. The chain links TRBV3-1 to TRBJ2-1; D might be TRBD2 (6 bases). V lost 4 bases to trimming and J lost 1 base, with 14 bases between them. The V gene's germline CDR1 is LGHDT and CDR2 YNNKEL (reference sequence). The CDR3 sequence is 16 residues long.

The V gene is TRBV5-4, the J gene TRBJ2-5; D possibly matches TRBD1 or TRBD2 (5 bases each). Germline V CDR1 and CDR2: SGHNT, YYREEE (reference sequence). Trimming stripped 2 bases from V and 7 bases from J, with 12 bases between. This CDR3 spans 13 amino acids. CDR3 DNA: TGTGCCAGCAGCTTTGGGGATGGGGGGACCCAGTACTTC. Translating it yields CASSFGDGGTQYF.

This chain links TRBV10-1 with TRBJ2-1; D possibly matches TRBD1 or TRBD2 (5 bases each). The CDR3 sequence is 17 residues long. V was pared by 7 bases and J by 5 bases, with 24 bases between. Germline V gives CDR1 WNHNN, CDR2 SYGVQD (reference sequence). This chain's CDR3 is CASNSMLPGTENNEQFF. The CDR3 DNA reads TGCGCCAGCAATTCAATGCTTCCCGGGACGGAGAACAATGAGCAGTTCTTC.

The chain combines TRBV12-3 or TRBV12-4 with TRBJ1-6; TRBD1 matches 8 bases. There are 14 residues in the CDR3. V was clipped by 6 bases and J by 7 bases; unmatched bases: 5. The CDR3 sequence is CASSGQGGNSPLHF. CDR3 in DNA: TGTGCCAGCAGCGGACAGGGTGGAAATTCACCCCTCCACTTT.

The chain uses TRBV7-2 and TRBJ1-2; possibly TRBD1 for D (6 bases). Looked up from germline, CDR1 is SGHTA and CDR2 is FQGNSA. The CDR3 length is 17 residues. V lost 5 bases and J lost 2, with 21 bases in between. CDR3 sequence reads: CASSPPGGEDRNYGYTF. CDR3 nucleotides: TGTGCCAGCAGCCCCCCTGGGGGCGAAGATAGAAACTATGGCTACACCTTC.

This clonotype was counted at least ten times. V usage is TRBV2 and J usage is TRBJ2-7; 10 bases match TRBD1. The CDR3 is 13 residues long. Germline CDR1 reads SNHLY; CDR2 reads FYNNEI. Germline trimming cut 6 bases from V and 3 bases from J; bases unmatched to any gene: 2. CDR3 sequence reads: CASSGTGDYEQYF. Written as DNA, the CDR3 is TGTGCCAGCAGCGGGACAGGGGACTACGAGCAGTACTTC.

In this sample, this clonotype turned up a few times. This rearrangement joins TRBV19 to TRBJ2-3; D possibly corresponds to TRBD1 (5 bases). V was cut by 6 bases and J by 0 bases, with 19 bases left in between. Germline CDR1 is LNHDA and CDR2 is SQIVND (reference sequence). The CDR3 sequence is 17 residues long. For the CDR3, the DNA is TGTGCCAGTAGGACTCATGGAAGGGGCGGAAGCACAGATACGCAGTATTTT. It codes for CASRTHGRGGSTDTQYF.

This clonotype was seen a few times. This chain joins TRBV6-1 and TRBJ1-2; D is unresolved. The CDR3 is 14 amino acids. CDR1 is MNHNS, CDR2 SASEGT, per germline. V dropped 6 bases and J dropped 3 bases, with 14 bases sitting between them. The CDR3 region has the DNA TGTGCCAGCAGGGATCAGAGGAATCACTATGGCTACACCTTC. Translated, it gives CASRDQRNHYGYTF.

The chain carries TRBV15 and TRBJ2-7, with a weak D call TRBD2 (6 bases). CDR3 size: 14 residues. Deletions cut 4 bases from V and 2 bases from J, with 12 bases between. Germline V lookup: CDR1 LNHNV, CDR2 YYDKDF (reference sequence). The CDR3 DNA reads as TGTGCCACCAGCAACCGGGACTCCACCTACGAGCAGTACTTC. Translated, it gives CATSNRDSTYEQYF.

The rearrangement joins TRBV20-1 to TRBJ2-5, with D perhaps TRBD2 (6 bases). V lost 0 bases and J 5 bases, leaving 10 bases between the germline ends. CDR3 length equals 13 residues. From germline, CDR1 is DFQATT and CDR2 SNEGSKA (reference sequence). CDR3 sequence (DNA): TGCAGTGCTAGAGACGGAGGGTTGGAGACCCAGTACTTC. It encodes CSARDGGLETQYF.

This clonotype has ten or more counts. The rearrangement uses TRBV2 and TRBJ2-1; tentative D call: TRBD2 (6 bases). CDR1 is SNHLY, CDR2 FYNNEI, per germline. The CDR3 totals 16 residues. The V and J ends lost 6 bases and 8 bases respectively, with 23 bases between them. CDR3 DNA: TGTGCCAGCAGCGCCTCCCGGGGGAGAGAATCCGATGAGCAGTTCTTC. The encoded protein is CASSASRGRESDEQFF.

This clonotype was observed a handful of times. V is TRBV6-1 and J is TRBJ2-5, with 7 bases matching TRBD1. After removal of 8 bases from V and 4 bases from J, the junction contained 7 bases not matched to a gene. Germline loops: CDR1 MNHNS, CDR2 SASEGT. The CDR3 covers 13 residues. The CDR3 region is CASRNRGSETQYF. The CDR3 coding sequence is TGTGCCAGCCGGAACAGGGGTTCAGAGACCCAGTACTTC.

This clonotype was detected many times. The rearrangement links TRBV11-2 to TRBJ2-1, with TRBD2 identical over 10 bases. CDR1 is SGHAT, CDR2 FQNNGV, per germline. Unmatched junction bases numbered 7, after V lost 5 bases and J lost 0 bases. This CDR3 has 17 amino acids. CDR3 coding DNA: TGTGCCAGCAGCGGGCTAGCGGGAGTCGGCTCCTACAATGAGCAGTTCTTC. It is translated as CASSGLAGVGSYNEQFF.

This clonotype has only a few counts. This chain joins TRBV7-8 and TRBJ2-2; 7 bases are shared with TRBD1. V gave up 5 bases and J gave up 7 bases; unmatched junction bases: 19. The CDR3 is 18 residues long. Germline CDR1 and CDR2: SGHVS and FQNEAQ. CDR3 sequence reads: CASSPLTSTGIYNGELFF. CDR3 nucleotide sequence: TGTGCCAGCAGCCCCTTAACCTCGACAGGGATTTACAACGGGGAGCTGTTTTTT.

This clonotype was seen many times. Germline is not matched at one junction end, which may reflect a read error. The chain couples TRBV7-9 to TRBJ2-3; possible D gene TRBD1, 6 bases. The V gene's germline CDR1 is SEHNR and CDR2 FQNEAQ (reference sequence). This CDR3 is 14 amino acids long. The CDR3 coding sequence is TGTGCCAGCAGTTTAGACAGGACGACAGATACGCAGTATTTT. This codes for CASSLDRTTDTQYF.

This clonotype was recorded only once. The V gene is TRBV6-1, the J gene TRBJ1-1; D is perhaps TRBD1 (6 bases). The CDR3 is 13 amino acids. The V end was cut by 6 bases, the J end by 7 bases, with 15 bases between. Germline V lookup: CDR1 MNHNS, CDR2 SASEGT. The CDR3 region is CASRGAGPYEAFF. CDR3 in DNA: TGTGCCAGCAGGGGGGCAGGACCATATGAAGCTTTCTTT.

This clonotype has a single count. This chain connects TRBV6-1 to TRBJ2-1, with unresolved D. The germline V gene has CDR1 MNHNS and CDR2 SASEGT. The length of the CDR3 is 12 residues. Trimming shortened V by 6 bases and J by 7 bases, and 10 bases separated the two germline ends. The CDR3: CASRGRANEQFF. CDR3 coding DNA: TGTGCCAGCAGAGGACGGGCAAATGAGCAGTTCTTC.

Only a few counts were recorded for this clonotype. The chain uses TRBV30 and TRBJ1-2; D is perhaps TRBD1 (5 bases). This CDR3 comprises 16 residues. V dropped 4 bases and J dropped 0 bases, with 18 bases sitting between them. Germline V CDR1 and CDR2: GTSNPN, SVGIG (reference sequence). The CDR3 DNA sequence: TGTGCCTGGACTCCCCCCAGGGTGAATCCTAACTATGGCTACACCTTC. Translated, it gives CAWTPPRVNPNYGYTF.

In nucleotides, the CDR3 is TGCGCCAGCAGCACCGGACAACCACAAGAGACCCAGTACTTC. As protein: CASSTGQPQETQYF. The J gene is TRBJ2-5, the V gene TRBV5-1; possible D gene TRBD1, 5 bases. Trimming cost V 4 bases and J 2 bases, with 12 bases left between them. The CDR3 extends over 14 amino acids. Germline lookup yields CDR1 SGHRS and CDR2 YFSETQ.

The table lists this clonotype with many counts. The rearrangement links TRBV20-1 to TRBJ2-7, with 7 bases identical to TRBD2. This CDR3 has 13 residues. Germline V gives CDR1 DFQATT, CDR2 SNEGSKA (reference sequence). The junction had 4 bases not matched to a gene; V was cut back by 3 bases and J by 2 bases. CDR3 sequence: CSASSAGPYEQYF. CDR3 nucleotide sequence: TGCAGTGCTAGCTCAGCGGGACCCTACGAGCAGTACTTC.